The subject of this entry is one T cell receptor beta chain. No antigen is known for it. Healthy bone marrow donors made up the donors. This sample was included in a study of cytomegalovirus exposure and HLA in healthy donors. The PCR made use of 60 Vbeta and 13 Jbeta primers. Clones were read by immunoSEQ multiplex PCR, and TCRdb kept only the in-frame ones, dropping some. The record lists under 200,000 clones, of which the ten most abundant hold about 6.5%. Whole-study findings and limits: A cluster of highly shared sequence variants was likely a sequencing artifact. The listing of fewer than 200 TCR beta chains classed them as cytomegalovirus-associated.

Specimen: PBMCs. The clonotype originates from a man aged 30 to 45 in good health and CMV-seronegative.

The CDR3 region is CASTPGGIYNEQFF. The CDR3 DNA is TGTGCCAGCACCCCGGGAGGGATATACAATGAGCAGTTCTTC. V and J are TRBV25-1 and TRBJ2-1; 8 positions match TRBD2. The V segment lost 7 bases and the J segment 4 bases; nucleotides outside the gene matches: 6. Germline CDR1 and CDR2: MGHDK and SYGVNS. The CDR3 is 14 residues long.